Given below is one T cell receptor (beta chain) in context. Antigen: not known. From germline, CDR1 is SGHAT and CDR2 FQNNGV. V trimming: 1 base; J trimming: 2 bases; junction bases outside the gene matches: 6. The CDR3 runs 16 residues. This record comes from a study of beta chain features in type 1 diabetes. Turning to the study itself: Age and gender were similar between patients and healthy donors, as were cell yields. Whole-study results and caveats: Insertion counts at VDJ junctions were lower in type 1 diabetes patients, who also showed more deletions there. Within each of all four CD4+ subsets, Type 1 diabetes patients had TCRB CDR3s that were moderately but significantly shorter. PCR, the amplification step, might favor shorter templates, equally in patients and controls.

Cells sorted by CD45RO/CCR7/CD25/CD127/CD95/CD27 comprised CD4+ naive, central memory, regulatory and stem cell-like memory cells. TCRB transcripts that were expressed got sequenced, as all of the isolated RNA had been reverse transcribed. Method: immunoSEQ multiplex PCR; TCRdb's copy keeps in-frame clones and lacks some. The data contain about 240,000 clones, 14% of them seen just once; the ten biggest clones take up 0.015% to 0.02%. This TCR derives from a man in his thirties or forties with type 1 diabetes. The chain uses TRBV11-2 and TRBJ2-7, with TRBD2 identical over 9 bases. The sequenced material came from naive CD4+ T cells from blood. CDR3 sequence reads: CASSLVRGGGPYEQYF. For the CDR3, the DNA is TGTGCCAGCAGCTTAGTCCGCGGGGGGGGCCCCTACGAGCAGTACTTC.